This TCR beta chain was profiled in a study of CD4 T cells in relation to SARS-CoV-2 and coronaviruses (dated by TCRdb to 2020 to 2023). Background for the entire study: In the ViraFEST assay, PBMCs were cultured with antigen for about 9 days, after which TCR beta CDR3s were sequenced to identify clonal expansions specific to the antigen. An HIV-1 Nef peptide pool or a no-peptide culture served as the negative reference condition. Shared crossreactive spike epitopes were mapped to their HLA restriction using patient-derived lymphoblastoid cell lines. The study assessed, at the TCR clonotype level, memory CD4+ T cell crossreactivity between SARS-CoV-2 and common cold coronavirus spike proteins. The Adaptive Biotechnologies TCR-sequencing kit was used to sequence samples from three pre-COVID donors and the naive versus memory experiments, while other data came from Illumina-based sequencing. Expansion assays from other donors in the study were sequenced with a different, Illumina-based TCR-beta assay.

The library relied on the immunoSEQ multiplex PCR assay. The authors' analysis ran thus. During preprocessing, nonproductive sequences were removed, as were CDR3s that did not start with C, did not end with F or W, or were shorter than 7 amino acids. The MANAFEST web app was used to call antigen-specific clonotypes on the basis of expansion compared with the reference and with other culture wells. A clone was considered positive if significant expansion relative to the reference culture was observed in 2 of 3 replicate wells at an FDR below 0.05. A further requirement for positive clones was significant expansion compared with all other tandem wells, along with an odds ratio above 5. After three terminal residues were trimmed from each end, CDR3 homology was quantified as pairwise Levenshtein distance using the stringdist R package. Drawn from immuneACCESS, this table holds only the in-frame rearrangements with V and J called that TCRdb kept. Clones are partly lost; checked studies trace under half to an unresolved V gene and leave the rest unexplained. V, J and clone size reflect that table, while D and trimming were determined from the DNA. Present in this sample are around 11,000 clones, about 81% of which were seen just once. Approximately 15% of the sample comes from the top ten.

CDR1 SGHAT and CDR2 FQNNGV were looked up in the germline V gene. Trimming at the junction amounts to 4 bases on V and 2 bases on J, and the germline ends lie 2 bases apart. Inclusive of the bounding cysteine and phenylalanine, the CDR3 is 11 residues long. Just CDR3 DNA is preserved here, 33 bases in frame from base 1. CD4+ T cells from unexposed donors were collected before the COVID-19 pandemic (2011-2018). Following 10 days of culture, the EasySep CD4+ T cell isolation kit was used to isolate CD4+ T cells. As cell number allowed, CD4+ T cells from unexposed donors were tested for reactivity to SARS-CoV-2 S and N and to four common cold coronavirus spike pools. PBMCs were cultured at two million per well in IMDM supplemented with 5% human AB serum and 9 to 10 IU/ml IL-2. Half of the culture medium was replaced with fresh IL-2-containing medium on days 3 and 7. In general, triplicate replicate wells were used for every peptide culture condition. The leukapheresis product used for the unexposed donors was purchased from a commercial source. Ficoll-Paque PLUS gradient centrifugation was used to isolate PBMCs from either whole blood or leukapheresis product. PBMCs were either used fresh in the expansion assay or cryopreserved at -140 degrees C. The QIAamp Micro DNA Kit was used to extract genomic DNA from the CD4+ T cells.

The paper's findings and limits, for the study overall: Crossreactivity analysis centred on spike protein, so crossreactivity against other viral proteins was not assessed. The study was constrained by small numbers of patients and of tested TCRs. Pre-pandemic and post-infection samples were not both contributed by any donor, so tracing of the source of pre-existing responses was limited. Crossreactive clones showed significantly weaker SARS-CoV-2-driven expansion than monoreactive clones, consistent with antigenic imprinting. Roughly 64% of donors had memory CD4+ clonotypes that crossrecognized SARS-CoV-2 and at least one common cold coronavirus spike.

Note on this clone: This receptor's antigen is unknown. The sample holds no much larger clone one base away, and base qualities are not on file.

Recombination connected TRBV11-2 to TRBJ1-2, with no D gene named confidently. The sequenced sample was CD4+ T cells from PBMCs, cultured in vitro. The TCR was taken from a human donor in good health. The DNA sequence is as follows: TGTGCCAGCAGCTCAAACTATGGCTACACCTTC. Its amino acids are CASSSNYGYTF.